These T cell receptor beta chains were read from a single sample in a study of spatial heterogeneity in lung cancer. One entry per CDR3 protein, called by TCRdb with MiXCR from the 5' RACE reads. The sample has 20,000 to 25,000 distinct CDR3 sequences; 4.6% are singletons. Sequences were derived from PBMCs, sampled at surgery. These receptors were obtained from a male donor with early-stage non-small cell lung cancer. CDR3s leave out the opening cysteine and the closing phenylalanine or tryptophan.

CDR3: ASSPSLTEAF
J: TRBJ1-1
V: TRBV7-2
length: 10

CDR3: ASSDDGLAGVDEQF
J: TRBJ2-1
V: TRBV3-1
length: 14

CDR3: ASSSRTGPYEQY
J: TRBJ2-7
V: TRBV7-2
length: 12

CDR3: ASSQDPVSPEQF
J: TRBJ2-1
V: TRBV4-3
length: 12

CDR3: SARASRQRGSYNEQF
J: TRBJ2-1
V: TRBV20-1
length: 15

CDR3: ASSSTPFGTGIY
J: TRBJ1-3
V: TRBV7-3
length: 12

CDR3: ASRGLPGVQETQY
J: TRBJ2-5
V: TRBV5-1
length: 13

CDR3: SAQGPGGTQY
J: TRBJ2-5
V: TRBV20-1
length: 10

CDR3: AIRGTQEIAQH
J: TRBJ1-5
V: TRBV10-3
length: 11

CDR3: ASSFWDLYEQY
J: TRBJ2-7
V: TRBV12-3/TRBV12-4
length: 11

CDR3: ASSLLQPGANVLT
J: TRBJ2-6
V: TRBV7-8
length: 13

CDR3: ASSVADYNEQF
J: TRBJ2-1
V: TRBV9
length: 11

CDR3: ASSRSSSTDTQY
J: TRBJ2-3
V: TRBV12-3/TRBV12-4
length: 12

CDR3: SASRDSNTEAF
J: TRBJ1-1
V: TRBV20-1
length: 11

CDR3: ASSPGRGGRQPQH
J: TRBJ1-5
V: TRBV9
length: 13

CDR3: ASKRDLQETQY
J: TRBJ2-5
V: TRBV2
length: 11

CDR3: ASSWQGYTGELF
J: TRBJ2-2
V: TRBV7-6
length: 12

CDR3: AWSLVGEQY
J: TRBJ2-7
V: TRBV30
length: 9

CDR3: ASSHPTGGLYNEQF
J: TRBJ2-1
V: TRBV3-1
length: 14

CDR3: ASIKVSQGAYNEQF
J: TRBJ2-1
V: TRBV6-2/TRBV6-3
length: 14

CDR3: ASSADRDRETQY
J: TRBJ2-5
V: TRBV19
length: 12

CDR3: STRGVTGARLSTDTQY
J: TRBJ2-3
V: TRBV29-1
length: 16

CDR3: ASSLLEAEQF
J: TRBJ2-1
V: TRBV7-9
length: 10

CDR3: ASSLNGFGELF
J: TRBJ2-2
V: TRBV7-2
length: 11

CDR3: ASSLAAGRQLF
J: TRBJ1-4
V: TRBV7-9
length: 11

CDR3: ASRRDRAASTDTQY
J: TRBJ2-3
V: TRBV7-9
length: 14

CDR3: SAGAGNTIY
J: TRBJ1-3
V: TRBV20-1
length: 9

CDR3: SVAQGLGNQPQH
J: TRBJ1-5
V: TRBV29-1
length: 12

CDR3: ASSVSGRTGELF
J: TRBJ2-2
V: TRBV5-1
length: 12

CDR3: ASSVGPDGTEAF
J: TRBJ1-1
V: TRBV9
length: 12

CDR3: ASSVTGVGRDTQY
J: TRBJ2-3
V: TRBV5-6
length: 13

CDR3: ASKGSGNTIY
J: TRBJ1-3
V: TRBV9
length: 10

CDR3: ASRNREKNTEAF
J: TRBJ1-1
V: TRBV2
length: 12

CDR3: ASSQGEADTQY
J: TRBJ2-3
V: TRBV4-3
length: 11

CDR3: ASGPWERPYEQY
J: TRBJ2-7
V: TRBV12-3/TRBV12-4
length: 12

CDR3: ASSPNAGNQETQY
J: TRBJ2-5
V: TRBV18
length: 13

CDR3: ASSTRGLATYEQY
J: TRBJ2-7
V: TRBV5-5
length: 13

CDR3: SAPWGTGTQY
J: TRBJ2-3
V: TRBV20-1
length: 10

CDR3: ASSPMGSDYGYT
J: TRBJ1-2
V: TRBV28
length: 12

CDR3: ASSLWGSGSRQPQH
J: TRBJ1-5
V: TRBV27
length: 14